The clone carrying this T cell receptor beta chain was seen only once. Antigen specificity is unknown. As for treatment: roughly 19 received Ad26.COV2.S at low or high dose, single or two shots; about 5 received placebo; per-sample allocation not given. Specimen acquisition occurred on day 63 following the initial vaccine or placebo injection. An Ad26 vector that expressed Wuhan-strain SARS-CoV-2 spike constituted the vaccine. This CDR3 spans 17 amino acids. The germline CDR1 and CDR2 sequences are SGHVS and FNYEAQ. V lost 5 bases and J lost 6; bases outside the gene matches: 9. The data derive from a study of Ad26.COV2.S vaccination and SARS-CoV-2 variants. Study context: Intramuscularly, Ad26.COV2.S was given either once or twice, 56 days apart. Broader study findings: Analyses that measured TCR breadth and depth may have underestimated total T cell responses.

Sequencing was performed with immunoSEQ multiplex PCR; in TCRdb, only in-frame clones are kept and a portion is missing. The table includes hundreds of thousands of clones, 85% to 90% detected once. This sample comprised peripheral blood, obtained in a trial of Ad26.COV2.S vaccine versus placebo. The sequence came from a person between 18 and 65 years old who received the Ad26.COV2.S COVID-19 vaccine or a placebo. The chain joins TRBV7-6 to TRBJ2-2; 13 nucleotides match TRBD2. The CDR3 protein is CASSPRTSGSTSGELFF. CDR3 DNA sequence: TGTGCCAGCAGCCCCAGGACTAGCGGGAGTACGTCCGGGGAGCTGTTTTTT.